These T cell receptor beta chains were read from a single sample in a study of blood T cell repertoires in COVID-19. Repertoires were generated with immunoSEQ multiplex PCR, while TCRdb's copy carries only in-frame clones and drops some. Counted here are about 310,000 clones, roughly 87% occurring once; the ten biggest clones make up 8% to 9%. The sample comprised PBMCs or T cells enriched from blood (not recorded which). Receptors were obtained from a woman younger than 35 who had recovered from COVID-19. CDR3s include the opening cysteine and the closing phenylalanine or tryptophan. The D gene is left open where the match is weak. Not every row has a clone size; where given, it reads once, few, many or a size class.

j_call: TRBJ1-1
v_call: TRBV7-9
cdr3_length: 13
clone_size: -
d_call: -
cdr3_aa: CASSSQVNTEAFF
cdr3_nt: TGTGCCAGCAGCAGCCAGGTGAACACTGAAGCTTTCTTT

j_call: TRBJ1-3
v_call: TRBV4-2
cdr3_length: 16
clone_size: -
d_call: -
cdr3_aa: CASSQVGGLPGNTIYF
cdr3_nt: TGTGCCAGCAGCCAAGTCGGGGGGCTCCCTGGAAACACCATATATTTT

j_call: TRBJ1-2
v_call: TRBV6-5
cdr3_length: 14
clone_size: -
d_call: TRBD1
cdr3_aa: CASRGPQGFYGYTF
cdr3_nt: TGTGCCAGCAGGGGCCCACAGGGGTTCTATGGCTACACCTTC

j_call: TRBJ2-2
v_call: TRBV30
cdr3_length: 14
clone_size: -
d_call: -
cdr3_aa: CAWSVTTYTGELFF
cdr3_nt: TGTGCCTGGAGTGTTACTACGTACACCGGGGAGCTGTTTTTT

j_call: TRBJ2-5
v_call: TRBV7-2
cdr3_length: 16
clone_size: -
d_call: TRBD2
cdr3_aa: CASSPRRAGGVETQYF
cdr3_nt: TGTGCCAGCAGCCCCCGAAGGGCGGGGGGGGTGGAGACCCAGTACTTC

j_call: TRBJ2-3
v_call: TRBV27
cdr3_length: 15
clone_size: -
d_call: -
cdr3_aa: CASSWGDFSTDTQYF
cdr3_nt: TGTGCCAGCAGTTGGGGAGACTTTAGCACAGATACGCAGTATTTT

j_call: TRBJ2-7
v_call: TRBV6-5
cdr3_length: 13
clone_size: -
d_call: TRBD1
cdr3_aa: CASRMTGGAEQYF
cdr3_nt: TGTGCCAGCAGGATGACAGGGGGCGCCGAGCAGTACTTC

j_call: TRBJ1-1
v_call: TRBV6-5
cdr3_length: 16
clone_size: once
d_call: -
cdr3_aa: CASSYSIYSVNTEAFF
cdr3_nt: TGTGCCAGCAGTTACTCTATTTATTCGGTGAACACTGAAGCTTTCTTT

j_call: TRBJ2-2
v_call: TRBV7-9
cdr3_length: 13
clone_size: -
d_call: TRBD1
cdr3_aa: CASSYRGVGELFF
cdr3_nt: TGTGCCAGCAGCTACAGGGGTGTCGGGGAGCTGTTTTTT

j_call: TRBJ1-2
v_call: TRBV27
cdr3_length: 16
clone_size: -
d_call: -
cdr3_aa: CASSSPWEGVIYGYTF
cdr3_nt: TGTGCCAGCAGTTCCCCCTGGGAGGGGGTAATCTATGGCTACACCTTC

j_call: TRBJ2-7
v_call: TRBV6-5
cdr3_length: 15
clone_size: -
d_call: TRBD1
cdr3_aa: CASSYKTGLADEQYF
cdr3_nt: TGTGCCAGCAGTTACAAGACAGGGTTGGCGGACGAGCAGTACTTC

j_call: TRBJ2-5
v_call: TRBV11-2
cdr3_length: 13
clone_size: -
d_call: -
cdr3_aa: CASSRVYRETQYF
cdr3_nt: TGTGCCAGCAGCCGGGTTTACCGGGAGACCCAGTACTTC

j_call: TRBJ1-1
v_call: TRBV5-8
cdr3_length: 17
clone_size: -
d_call: -
cdr3_aa: CASSLVGGMGPNTEAFF
cdr3_nt: TGTGCCAGCAGCTTGGTCGGGGGGATGGGGCCGAACACTGAAGCTTTCTTT